What follows are 19 T cell receptor beta chains derived from one specimen sequenced in a study of CD8 T cells in ankylosing spondylitis. TCRdb processed the 5' RACE reads anew with MiXCR; each CDR3 protein has one entry. The sample yields under 250,000 distinct CDR3 sequences, 8% to 11% seen once. Sequences were obtained from blood, either unsorted or a sorted T cell fraction (not recorded which). The receptors shown here come from a male donor with ankylosing spondylitis or in good health (not recorded which).

This clonotype has at least ten counts. The chain recombines TRBV15 with TRBJ1-5; D perhaps matches TRBD1 (5 bases). There are 14 residues in the CDR3. Germline V gene sequence: CDR1 LNHNV, CDR2 YYDKDF (reference sequence). V gave up 0 bases and J gave up 5 bases, with 8 bases separating them. CDR3 DNA sequence: TGTGCCACCAGCAGAGACAGGGACGATCAGCCCCAGCATTTT. The encoded protein is CATSRDRDDQPQHF.

The chain recombines TRBV6-4 with TRBJ2-3; D might be TRBD1 (5 bases). Trimming took 6 bases from V and 5 from J, leaving 9 bases between them. The length of the CDR3 is 12 residues. Per the germline V gene, CDR1 is MRHNA and CDR2 is SNTAGT. The CDR3 DNA follows: TGTGCCAGCAGGACAGAGGTAGATACGCAGTATTTT. The encoded protein is CASRTEVDTQYF.

The V call is TRBV5-1, the J call TRBJ2-1, with 7 bases fitting TRBD2. V was pared by 3 bases and J by 6 bases, with 9 bases of the junction left unmatched. CDR1 and CDR2 (germline): SGHRS, YFSETQ. CDR3 length: 15 residues. Written as DNA, the CDR3 is TGCGCCAGCAGCTCCGCGGGGGTGACCTTCAATGAGCAGTTCTTC. Translation gives CASSSAGVTFNEQFF.

Ten or more counts support this clonotype. The rearrangement uses TRBV10-3 and TRBJ1-2; D gene uncertain. Trimming stripped 0 bases from V and 2 bases from J, with 7 bases between. Germline lookup yields CDR1 ENHRY and CDR2 SYGVKD. The CDR3 is made up of 14 amino acids. CDR3 sequence: CAISESRQNYGYTF. CDR3 in DNA: TGTGCCATCAGTGAGTCCCGGCAAAACTATGGCTACACCTTC.

This clonotype was observed many times. J is TRBJ2-1 and V is TRBV27; the D is unclear. Germline CDR1 and CDR2: MNHEY and SMNVEV (reference sequence). V gave up 3 bases and J gave up 0 bases, with 9 bases separating them. This CDR3 has 15 amino acids. CDR3 region: CASSFKVSSYNEQFF. The CDR3 bases are TGTGCCAGCAGTTTTAAGGTTAGCTCCTACAATGAGCAGTTCTTC.

This clonotype was recorded many times. The rearrangement uses TRBV5-1 and TRBJ2-1; 11 bases match TRBD2. CDR3 length: 17 residues. CDR1 and CDR2 (germline): SGHRS, YFSETQ. Trimming at V came to 1 base and at J to 8 bases, leaving 11 bases not matched to a gene. CDR3 amino acids: CASSLFFGTSGSDEQFF. The CDR3 DNA reads TGCGCCAGCAGCTTGTTTTTTGGGACTAGCGGTTCTGATGAGCAGTTCTTC.

The chain recombines TRBV20-1 with TRBJ2-2, with D possibly matching TRBD2 (6 bases). Germline lookup yields CDR1 DFQATT and CDR2 SNEGSKA (reference sequence). The CDR3 covers 13 residues. The V and J ends lost 3 bases and 5 bases respectively, with 10 bases between them. This chain's CDR3 is CSASGRGTGELFF. The DNA of the CDR3 is TGCAGTGCTAGCGGGAGAGGGACCGGGGAGCTGTTTTTT.

This rearrangement joins TRBV21-1 to TRBJ2-3; TRBD2, as called in the table, went unchecked against the DNA. TRBV21-1 is listed as a pseudogene. The CDR3 extends over 16 amino acids. CDR3 sequence reads: CASSKKGRGYTDTQYF. The DNA for the CDR3 is TGTGCCAGCAGCAAAAAGGGGAGGGGGTACACAGATACGCAGTATTTT.

This clonotype was seen repeatedly, ten times or more. The chain joins TRBV9 to TRBJ2-3; 8 nucleotides line up with TRBD2. CDR1 and CDR2 from the germline V gene are SGDLS and YYNGEE. With 3 bases clipped from V and 0 bases from J, the junction kept 3 bases outside the gene matches. The CDR3 is made up of 15 amino acids. The CDR3 sequence is CASSAIAGSTDTQYF. DNA for the CDR3: TGTGCCAGCAGCGCCATAGCGGGGAGCACAGATACGCAGTATTTT.

There are many counts of this clonotype. The rearrangement uses TRBV20-1 and TRBJ1-5, with no clear D. This CDR3 is 14 amino acids long. The germline gives CDR1 DFQATT, CDR2 SNEGSKA (reference sequence). Trimming took 3 bases from V and 4 from J, leaving 13 bases between them. The CDR3 nucleotides are TGCAGTGCTAGTGCAGCCTTGGGGAATCAGCCCCAGCATTTT. Encoded protein: CSASAALGNQPQHF.

This clonotype was observed many times. The chain links TRBV7-2 to TRBJ2-7; D may be TRBD2 (5 bases). Germline CDR1 and CDR2: SGHTA and FQGNSA. With 2 bases removed from V and 2 bases from J, the gap between germline ends came to 13 bases. This CDR3 comprises 15 residues. The DNA for the CDR3 is TGTGCCAGCAGCTTAAAGTCAGGAGGACCCTACGAGCAGTACTTC. It is translated as CASSLKSGGPYEQYF.

The V call is TRBV10-2, the J call TRBJ2-1; 7 positions agree with TRBD2. V lost 0 bases to trimming and J lost 8 bases; unmatched junction nucleotides: 13. The CDR3 has 17 residues. Germline CDR1 WSHSY, CDR2 SAAADI. CDR3 bases: TGCGCCAGCAGTGAGTCAGCTAGCGGCTCCCTGGGAGATGAGCAGTTCTTC. As protein: CASSESASGSLGDEQFF.

This clonotype was seen repeatedly, ten times or more. The gene calls are TRBV7-9 and TRBJ1-1; unclear D gene. The CDR3 is 14 residues long. Per the germline V gene, CDR1 is SEHNR and CDR2 is FQNEAQ (reference sequence). Trimming cost V 0 bases and J 3 bases, with 8 bases left between them. The CDR3 spells CASSLAAGDTEAFF. The CDR3 nucleotides are TGTGCCAGCAGCTTAGCAGCTGGGGACACTGAAGCTTTCTTT.

This clonotype was counted only a few times. The V gene is TRBV4-1, the J gene TRBJ1-2, with TRBD1 identical over 7 bases. The V gene end was trimmed by 1 base and the J gene end by 3 bases; junction bases not matched to a gene: 11. CDR1 MGHRA and CDR2 YSYEKL come from the germline V gene. The CDR3 has 17 residues. In DNA, the CDR3 is TGCGCCAGCAGCCAAGTTTCCCTCCGACAGGGTCACTATGGCTACACCTTC. This gives the protein CASSQVSLRQGHYGYTF.

This clonotype was seen ten or more times. This rearrangement joins TRBV14 to TRBJ1-2, with 7 bases fitting TRBD1. With V trimmed by 2 bases and J by 4 bases, 4 bases remained unmatched. Germline assignment: CDR1 SGHDN and CDR2 FVKESK. The CDR3 runs 14 residues. The CDR3 DNA is TGTGCCAGCAGCCAAATACAGGGGATCTATGGCTACACCTTC. Its protein product is CASSQIQGIYGYTF.

The chain recombines TRBV4-2 with TRBJ2-3, with no clear D. Trimming shortened V by 0 bases and J by 6 bases, and 10 bases separated the two germline ends. CDR1 is LGHNA, CDR2 YNFKEQ, per germline. The CDR3 is 14 residues long. CDR3 in amino acids: CASSQDSARDTQYF. CDR3 DNA sequence: TGTGCCAGCAGCCAAGATAGTGCGAGGGATACGCAGTATTTT.

Many counts were recorded for this clonotype. This chain connects TRBV20-1 to TRBJ1-4; no firm D call. The germline gives CDR1 DFQATT, CDR2 SNEGSKA (reference sequence). Trimming removed 5 bases at V and 0 bases at J, with 16 bases between. CDR3 length: 16 amino acids. Written as DNA, the CDR3 is TGCAGTGCTCTTCGTCCAGACACGTCAACTAATGAAAAACTGTTTTTT. This translates into CSALRPDTSTNEKLFF.

A single count supports this clonotype. A single base separates this from a much larger clone, so it may be a read error. The chain's CDR3 is CASNSSPAGELFF. The DNA for the CDR3 is TGTGCCAGCAACTCGAGCCCGGCCGGGGAGCTGTTTTTT. This chain connects TRBV7-9 to TRBJ2-2; D not certain. The germline CDR1 and CDR2 sequences are SEHNR and FQNEAQ (reference sequence). The CDR3 totals 13 residues. Trimming pared 7 bases from V and 6 bases from J, leaving 12 bases between.

This clonotype was recorded many times. The V call is TRBV20-1, the J call TRBJ2-1, with D possibly TRBD1 on 6 matching bases. Germline CDR1 DFQATT, CDR2 SNEGSKA (reference sequence). V lost 6 bases and J lost 8, with 17 bases in between. This CDR3 has 13 residues. In DNA form, the CDR3 reads TGCAGTGCCCCCCTCGTTGGGGGCCATGAGCAGTTCTTC. It yields the protein CSAPLVGGHEQFF.